Presented here are 18 T cell receptor beta chains from one specimen sequenced in a study of blood T cells in healthy people across ages. Together with a sample-barcoded 5' primer, a J-beta primer mix was included in a second PCR lasting roughly 6 to 12 cycles. TCRdb itself ran the 5' RACE reads through MiXCR, one entry per CDR3 protein. Among 550,000 to 600,000 distinct CDR3 sequences listed, 27% were seen once. The sequencing input was blood. These receptors all come from a woman between 65 and 79 years old in good health.

The chain couples TRBV11-2 to TRBJ2-1, with D possibly matching TRBD2 (5 bases). Trimming took 3 bases from V and 9 from J, leaving 18 bases between them. Germline assignment: CDR1 SGHAT and CDR2 FQNNGV. There are 15 residues in the CDR3. CDR3 sequence reads: CASSLRSGGISEQFF. CDR3 bases: TGTGCCAGCAGCTTGCGAAGCGGTGGGATTAGTGAGCAGTTCTTC. The whole variable domain, filled in from reference TRBV11-2 and TRBJ2-1, reads EAGVAQSPRYKIIEKRQSVAFWCNPISGHATLYWYQQILGQGPKLLIQFQNNGVVDDSQLPKDRFSAERLKGVDSTLKIQPAKLEDSAVYLCASSLRSGGISEQFFGPGTRLTVL.

The sample holds a few counts of this clonotype. This could be a read error, since a much larger clone is one nucleotide away. This chain connects TRBV7-9 to TRBJ2-7; D could derive from TRBD1 or TRBD2 (5 bases each). Germline V gives CDR1 SEHNR, CDR2 FQNEAQ (reference sequence). V gave up 4 bases and J gave up 3 bases, with 10 bases separating them. The CDR3 is 13 amino acids. CDR3: CASSSGRFYEQYF. CDR3 coding DNA: TGTGCCAGCAGCTCGGGACGGTTCTACGAGCAGTACTTC.

The chain couples TRBV7-2 to TRBJ1-1; the D is unclear. The CDR3 contains 12 residues. CDR1 SGHTA and CDR2 FQGNSA come from the germline V gene. V gave up 1 base and J gave up 4 bases, with 4 bases separating them. CDR3 bases: TGTGCCAGCAGCTTAGTAGTCACTGAAGCTTTCTTT. This translates into CASSLVVTEAFF.

This chain uses TRBV7-2 with TRBJ2-7; 7 positions match TRBD2. Germline trimming cut 1 base from V and 0 bases from J; bases unmatched to any gene: 3. The CDR3 runs 15 residues. The germline V gene encodes CDR1 SGHTA and CDR2 FQGNSA. The CDR3 DNA reads TGTGCCAGCAGCTTAGACCGGGACTACTCCTACGAGCAGTACTTC. The encoded protein is CASSLDRDYSYEQYF.

Regarding this clonotype: One end of the junction fails to match germline, which may point to a read error. The chain uses TRBV20-1 and TRBJ2-5; unclear D gene. Germline V gene sequence: CDR1 DFQATT, CDR2 SNEGSKA (reference sequence). This CDR3 contains 9 residues. CDR3 in amino acids: CSARGYEVF. The CDR3 DNA reads as TGCAGTGCTAGGGGCTATGAGGTCTTC.

The sample holds many counts of this clonotype. The rearrangement uses TRBV7-8 and TRBJ2-1, with a tentative D call TRBD2 (7 bases). Trimming cost V 3 bases and J 0 bases, with 9 bases left between them. The CDR3 loop spans 15 amino acids. Germline CDR1 reads SGHVS; CDR2 reads FQNEAQ. The CDR3 is CASSLGGPSYNEQFF. The CDR3 DNA sequence: TGTGCCAGCAGCTTGGGGGGGCCCTCCTACAATGAGCAGTTCTTC.

The genes are TRBV5-1 and TRBJ2-3, with 10 bases fitting TRBD2. V lost 0 bases, J lost 9 bases, and 10 bases stayed unmatched. The CDR3 length is 16 residues. Germline CDR1 SGHRS, CDR2 YFSETQ. The CDR3 is CASSLVLAGARVTQYF. The CDR3 region has the DNA TGCGCCAGCAGCTTGGTTCTAGCGGGGGCCAGGGTCACGCAGTATTTT. Full variable domain (remainder filled in from reference TRBV5-1 and TRBJ2-3): KAGVTQTPRYLIKTRGQQVTLSCSPISGHRSVSWYQQTPGQGLQFLFEYFSETQRNKGNFPGRFSGRQFSNSRSEMNVSTLELGDSALYLCASSLVLAGARVTQYFGPGTRLTVL.

The chain carries TRBV5-1 and TRBJ2-5, with 9 bases that match TRBD2. Losses at the gene ends were 6 bases for V and 5 bases for J; bases not matched to a gene: 8. Germline loops: CDR1 SGHRS, CDR2 YFSETQ. The CDR3 has 14 residues. The CDR3 reads CASNGGGAEETQYF. The CDR3 region has the DNA TGCGCCAGCAATGGCGGGGGGGCCGAGGAGACCCAGTACTTC.

The chain employs TRBV2 and TRBJ1-2; D gene ambiguous. The germline gives CDR1 SNHLY, CDR2 FYNNEI. The CDR3 consists of 14 residues. Trimming left V 5 bases short and J 7 bases short, with 17 bases between. The CDR3 reads CASSTATTSPGYTF. The CDR3 region has the DNA TGTGCCAGCAGTACGGCGACTACTTCCCCTGGCTACACCTTC.

The chain is built from TRBV28 and TRBJ1-2; maybe TRBD1 (6 bases). The V and J ends lost 6 bases and 3 bases respectively, with 17 bases between them. The CDR3 length is 15 residues. Germline CDR1 MDHEN, CDR2 SYDVKM. The CDR3 DNA reads TGTGCCAGCAGCATAGGGGGATCGGCCGACTATGGCTACACCTTC. This translates into CASSIGGSADYGYTF.

This clonotype has more than one count but fewer than ten. This chain uses TRBV7-9 with TRBJ2-5, with D perhaps given as TRBD1 or TRBD2 (6 bases each). V was shortened by 1 base and J by 4 bases, with 19 bases between the two germline ends. CDR3 length equals 17 residues. Germline lookup yields CDR1 SEHNR and CDR2 FQNEAQ (reference sequence). Here the CDR3 reads CASSLGYWTEAGETQYF. The DNA for the CDR3 is TGTGCCAGCAGCTTAGGCTACTGGACAGAAGCGGGAGAGACCCAGTACTTC. The full variable domain, with the rest looked up from reference TRBV7-9 and TRBJ2-5, is DTGVSQNPRHKITKRGQNVTFRCDPISEHNRLYWYRQTLGQGPEFLTYFQNEAQLEKSRLLSDRFSAERPKGSFSTLEIQRTEQGDSAMYLCASSLGYWTEAGETQYFGPGTRLLVL.

This clonotype was seen more than once but under ten times. V is TRBV9 and J is TRBJ2-3; 7 nucleotides line up with TRBD1. The CDR3 sequence is 14 residues long. The V and J ends lost 0 bases and 4 bases, in that order; junction bases with no gene match: 2. CDR1 SGDLS and CDR2 YYNGEE come from the germline V gene. Here the CDR3 reads CASSVAQGADTQYF. For the CDR3, the DNA is TGTGCCAGCAGCGTAGCGCAGGGGGCAGATACGCAGTATTTT.

This sequence joins TRBV20-1 and TRBJ1-1; D call uncertain. Germline CDR1 reads DFQATT; CDR2 reads SNEGSKA (reference sequence). V lost 3 bases and J lost 0, with 8 bases in between. The CDR3 has 13 amino acids. DNA for the CDR3: TGCAGTGCTAGTTTTGGATTGAACACTGAAGCTTTCTTT. Translating gives CSASFGLNTEAFF.

This clonotype was picked up a small number of times. CDR3 nucleotide sequence: TGCGCCAGCAGCTTGGAGGGGGGACAGGCACTTTATGGCTACACCTTC. Residues: CASSLEGGQALYGYTF. The gene calls are TRBV5-1 and TRBJ1-2; TRBD1 aligns across 8 bases. The CDR3 totals 16 residues. J gave up 5 bases and V 0 bases, and 9 bases lay outside the gene matches. In germline, CDR1 is SGHRS, CDR2 YFSETQ.

The J gene is TRBJ2-1, the V gene TRBV4-3; 7 bases map to TRBD2. This CDR3 contains 17 residues. Germline V CDR1 and CDR2: LGHNA, YSLEER. J was trimmed by 0 bases and V by 0 bases; bases with no gene match: 5. The CDR3, as DNA: TGCGCCAGCAGCCAAGACCCTAGCGGAAGCTCCTACAATGAGCAGTTCTTC. This codes for CASSQDPSGSSYNEQFF.

V is TRBV6-5 and J is TRBJ1-4; 7 bases are a match to TRBD1. The CDR3 is 15 residues long. J was trimmed by 8 bases and V by 2 bases; bases with no gene match: 8. The germline V gene has CDR1 MNHEY and CDR2 SVGAGI. CDR3 DNA: TGTGCCAGCAGTTACCGGGGACAGCAGAGGGAAAAACTGTTTTTT. It is translated as CASSYRGQQREKLFF.

This chain links TRBV6-2 or TRBV6-3 with TRBJ2-2; 7 nucleotides match TRBD2. Germline V gives CDR1 MNHEY, CDR2 SVGEGT. With V trimmed by 5 bases and J by 12 bases, 18 bases remained unmatched. The CDR3 is made up of 16 amino acids. CDR3 sequence: CASSPERGPPPEKLFF. The CDR3 DNA sequence: TGTGCCAGCAGTCCTGAGCGGGGCCCCCCCCCGGAGAAGCTGTTTTTT.

This clonotype was found many times. V is TRBV5-1 and J is TRBJ1-1; D remains ambiguous. The length of the CDR3 is 13 residues. Germline CDR1 reads SGHRS; CDR2 reads YFSETQ. The ends were cut back, 5 bases at V and 1 base at J, with 9 bases in the middle. CDR3 in amino acids: CASRSQENTEAFF. CDR3 nucleotides: TGCGCCAGCAGATCTCAGGAGAACACTGAAGCTTTCTTT. The variable domain in full, with the rest retrieved from reference TRBV5-1 and TRBJ1-1, is KAGVTQTPRYLIKTRGQQVTLSCSPISGHRSVSWYQQTPGQGLQFLFEYFSETQRNKGNFPGRFSGRQFSNSRSEMNVSTLELGDSALYLCASRSQENTEAFFGQGTRLTVV.